This T cell receptor (beta chain) was found in a study of post-analysis software for immune sequencing data. The study's findings and limits: Elevated frequency relative to controls characterized several TRBV segments in patients, TRBV5-6, TRBV5-1 and TRBV20-1 among them. Normalized Chao1 diversity in multiple sclerosis patients fell significantly below that of controls.

The CDR3 length is 16 residues. Unmatched junction bases numbered 9, after V lost 7 bases and J lost 4 bases. Comment on this clonotype: Its target is unknown.

TCR beta libraries were prepared from cDNA with unique molecular identifiers. Some 500,000 cDNA molecules were obtained per 1 to 10 million input T cells. In TCRdb, the PCR reads were re-called with MiXCR into one record per CDR3 protein. The sample shows 550,000 to 700,000 distinct CDR3 sequences, roughly 47% of them seen only once. Input material: blood. The chain has TRBV12-3 or TRBV12-4 and TRBJ2-1; TRBD1 aligns across 11 bases. The sequence was collected from a girl between 10 and 17 years old with multiple sclerosis. The CDR3 loop is CASIPGTGGGYNEQFF. The CDR3 nucleotides read TGTGCCAGCATTCCCGGGACAGGGGGAGGATACAATGAGCAGTTCTTC.